One sample yielded the 10 T cell receptor beta chains listed below, sequenced in a study of beta chain features in type 1 diabetes. Study-wide results and caveats: TCRB CDR3 length was moderately but significantly reduced in all four CD4+ subsets of Type 1 diabetes patients.

Their antigens are not known. Sequencing targeted expressed TCRB transcripts, as all isolated RNA had been reverse transcribed. Clones were read by immunoSEQ multiplex PCR, and TCRdb kept only the in-frame ones, dropping some. The sample records nearly 700,000 clones, over 10% being singletons. The specimen was naive CD4+ T cells from blood. These receptors originate from a young man with type 1 diabetes.

The gene calls are TRBV30 and TRBJ2-5; a possible D gene is TRBD2 (5 bases). V was trimmed by 4 bases and J by 5 bases, leaving 11 bases between them. The CDR3 extends over 12 amino acids. Germline CDR1 reads GTSNPN; CDR2 reads SVGIG (reference sequence). The CDR3 here is CAWNGERETQYF. CDR3 sequence (DNA): TGTGCCTGGAACGGGGAGCGGGAGACCCAGTACTTC.

CDR3 bases: TGTGCCAGCAGCTTAGATACAGGGCCCGTATATGGCTACACCTTC. Protein product: CASSLDTGPVYGYTF. V and J are TRBV7-9 and TRBJ1-2; D possibly corresponds to TRBD1 (6 bases). CDR3 size: 15 residues. Trimming took off 1 base at V and 5 bases at J, with 14 bases between the two ends. Looked up from germline, CDR1 is SEHNR and CDR2 is FQNEAQ (reference sequence).

The sample holds a few counts of this clone. This rearrangement joins TRBV7-9 to TRBJ1-1; no definite D call. This CDR3 comprises 15 residues. CDR1 is SEHNR and CDR2 is FQNEAQ in the germline V gene (reference sequence). V dropped 5 bases and J dropped 1 base, with 14 bases sitting between them. The DNA of the CDR3 is TGTGCCAGCAGCCCTGCGGGAGGAAAGAACACTGAAGCTTTCTTT. Amino acids: CASSPAGGKNTEAFF.

This clone was picked up a small number of times. The rearrangement links TRBV5-4 to TRBJ2-1, with D possibly being TRBD2 (5 bases). The CDR3 has 13 residues. V lost 0 bases and J 8 bases, leaving 9 bases between the germline ends. Germline CDR1 reads SGHNT; CDR2 reads YYREEE (reference sequence). The CDR3 region is CASSLDRGDEQFF. Here the CDR3 DNA reads TGTGCCAGCAGCTTGGACCGGGGTGATGAGCAGTTCTTC.

As DNA, the CDR3 is TGTGCCAGCAGTTCCGAAGGAGTAAGAAACACTGAAGCTTTCTTT. Translated: CASSSEGVRNTEAFF. The chain is built from TRBV28 and TRBJ1-1; the D is unclear. In germline, CDR1 is MDHEN, CDR2 SYDVKM. This CDR3 has 15 amino acids. V was trimmed by 4 bases and J by 2 bases, leaving 14 bases between them.

The chain recombines TRBV28 with TRBJ2-1; the D is unclear. The V end was cut by 7 bases, the J end by 4 bases, with 5 bases between. Germline V gene sequence: CDR1 MDHEN, CDR2 SYDVKM. This CDR3 spans 11 amino acids. CDR3 bases: TGTGCCAGCAACGCATACAATGAGCAGTTCTTC. It yields the protein CASNAYNEQFF.

This clone was counted a few times. This chain links TRBV29-1 with TRBJ1-1; D is undetermined. The CDR3 runs to 11 residues. Germline V gene lookup returns CDR1 SQVTM and CDR2 ANQGSEA. V gave up 5 bases and J gave up 3 bases, with 7 bases separating them. The CDR3 DNA is TGCAGCGTTCCCGGGTACACTGAAGCTTTCTTT. Protein sequence: CSVPGYTEAFF.

This clone was found a few times. The J gene is TRBJ1-2, the V gene TRBV30; no reliable D call. Trimming left V 0 bases short and J 6 bases short, with 11 bases between. The CDR3 loop spans 13 amino acids. In germline, CDR1 is GTSNPN, CDR2 SVGIG (reference sequence). CDR3 coding DNA: TGTGCCTGGAGTGTAGCAGGCGACCATGGCTACACCTTC. Its protein is CAWSVAGDHGYTF.

Only a few counts were recorded for this clone. The rearrangement links TRBV2 to TRBJ2-1; unclear D gene. Trimming stripped 6 bases from V and 0 bases from J, with 9 bases between. The CDR3 runs 14 residues. CDR1 SNHLY and CDR2 FYNNEI come from the germline V gene. DNA of the CDR3: TGTGCCAGCAGACAAGGGAACTCCTACAATGAGCAGTTCTTC. Its protein product is CASRQGNSYNEQFF.

This clone was seen more than once but under ten times. CDR3 loop: CSVGTGGVTEAFF. The CDR3 DNA reads TGCAGCGTTGGGACAGGGGGCGTCACTGAAGCTTTCTTT. V and J are TRBV29-1 and TRBJ1-1; 11 bases line up with TRBD1. Germline-derived CDR1 and CDR2 are SQVTM and ANQGSEA. Unmatched junction bases numbered 2, after V lost 4 bases and J lost 4 bases. CDR3 length equals 13 residues.